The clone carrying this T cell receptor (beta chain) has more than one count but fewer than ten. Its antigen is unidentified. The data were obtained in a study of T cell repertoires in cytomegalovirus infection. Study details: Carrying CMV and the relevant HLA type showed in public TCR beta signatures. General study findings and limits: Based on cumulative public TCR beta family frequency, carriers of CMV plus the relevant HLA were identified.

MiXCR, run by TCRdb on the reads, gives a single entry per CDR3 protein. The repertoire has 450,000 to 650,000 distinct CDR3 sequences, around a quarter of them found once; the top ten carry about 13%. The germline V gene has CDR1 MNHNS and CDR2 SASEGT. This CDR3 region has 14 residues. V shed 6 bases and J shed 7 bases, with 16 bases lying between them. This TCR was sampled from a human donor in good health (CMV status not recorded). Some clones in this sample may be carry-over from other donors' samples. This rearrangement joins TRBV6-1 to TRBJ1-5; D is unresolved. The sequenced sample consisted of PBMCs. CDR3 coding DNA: TGTGCCAGCAGAACAGAGGGCCTCGGGCAGCCCCAGCATTTT. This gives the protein CASRTEGLGQPQHF.